A selection of T cell receptor beta chains follows, all from one sample in a study of OX40 agonist ivuxolimab in advanced cancers. The protocol was immunoSEQ multiplex PCR, while the TCRdb copy is restricted to in-frame clones and leaves out a portion. The sample records roughly 73,000 clones, 85% to 90% being singletons. This specimen was CD4+ or CD8+ T cells sorted from blood, taken in a trial of the OX40 agonist ivuxolimab. These receptor sequences come from an adult with an advanced solid tumor such as melanoma, head and neck, liver or kidney cancer. Both conserved end residues are part of each CDR3. A D gene is named only where the DNA matches it firmly. Size is omitted from some rows. Given values are once, few, many or a class for expanded clones.

J,size,V,D,DNA,CDR3
TRBJ1-1,NA,TRBV19,NA,TGTGCCAGTGGGGAAAGGATTGAAGCTTTCTTT,CASGERIEAFF
TRBJ1-5,NA,TRBV6-1,TRBD1,TGTGCCAGCGTGAGGACAGGCAATAGCAATCAGCCCCAGCATTTT,CASVRTGNSNQPQHF
TRBJ2-1,NA,TRBV28,TRBD1,TGTGCCAGTTTACAGGGGGACAATGAGCAGTTCTTC,CASLQGDNEQFF
TRBJ2-5,NA,TRBV5-1,TRBD2,TGCGCCAGCAGCTTGGGATCTAGCGGGGTGCCCCAGTACTTC,CASSLGSSGVPQYF
TRBJ1-1,NA,TRBV6-4,TRBD1,TGTGCCAGCTCCTCGACAGGGGGGTCGAACACTGAAGCTTTCTTT,CASSSTGGSNTEAFF
TRBJ1-2,NA,TRBV27,TRBD1,TGTGCCAGCAGTCGATCCGGGACAGGGGCCGATAACTATGGCTACACCTTC,CASSRSGTGADNYGYTF
TRBJ2-2,NA,TRBV4-2,NA,TGTGCCAGCAGCCTCAAAGGGGTGGACACCGGGGAGCTGTTTTTT,CASSLKGVDTGELFF
TRBJ2-6,NA,TRBV30,NA,TGTGCCTGGTCCCGAGGGCAAACCTCTGGGGCCAACGTCCTGACTTTC,CAWSRGQTSGANVLTF
TRBJ2-2,NA,TRBV30,TRBD2,TGTGCCTGGAGTGAGTGGGGAGGGCCCGACACCGGGGAGCTGTTTTTT,CAWSEWGGPDTGELFF
TRBJ2-5,NA,TRBV18,NA,TGTGCCAGCTCACCACGGTCCCGAGGGCTTCAAGAGACCCAGTACTTC,CASSPRSRGLQETQYF
TRBJ1-5,NA,TRBV7-8,NA,TGTGCCAGCAGCGCACACAGGATTAGCAATCAGCCCCAGCATTTT,CASSAHRISNQPQHF
TRBJ1-6,once,TRBV6-5,NA,TGTGCCAGCAGTTACTCGGCCGCGCCTAATTCACCCCTCCACTTT,CASSYSAAPNSPLHF
TRBJ1-2,NA,TRBV30,TRBD1,TGTGCCTGGAGCCGTGGGACAGGGGGAAATGGCTACACCTTC,CAWSRGTGGNGYTF
TRBJ2-1,NA,TRBV5-1,NA,TGCGCCAGCAGCTCAGAGGGCTTTGGTGAGCAGTTCTTC,CASSSEGFGEQFF
TRBJ2-1,NA,TRBV29-1,NA,TGCAGCGTTGAAGATCAGTCCAGCGCTCGGTACAATGAGCAGTTCTTC,CSVEDQSSARYNEQFF
TRBJ2-1,NA,TRBV9,TRBD2,TGTGCCAGCAGCGTAGCTACGCGGGAAACTAGCGGGAGCAATGAGCAGTTCTTC,CASSVATRETSGSNEQFF
TRBJ2-1,few,TRBV11-2,NA,TGTGCCAGCAGCTTAGGTCTAGCGAGCCTCGGGGAGCAGTTCTTC,CASSLGLASLGEQFF
TRBJ2-2,NA,TRBV18,TRBD1,TGTGCCAGCTCATCACGGACAGGGCGAGGCGGGGAGCTGTTTTTT,CASSSRTGRGGELFF
TRBJ2-7,NA,TRBV19,NA,TGTGCCAGTGGGGCTGGGGTTCGATCGGGGGACTCCTACGAGCAGTACTTC,CASGAGVRSGDSYEQYF
TRBJ2-7,NA,TRBV10-3,NA,TGTGCCATCAGTGAGATCGACCGGGGCCCCGGGCAGTACTTC,CAISEIDRGPGQYF
TRBJ2-7,NA,TRBV4-1,TRBD2,TGCGCCAGCAGCCAAGGCGGGAGGGCCGTCTACGAGCAGTACTTC,CASSQGGRAVYEQYF
TRBJ2-1,NA,TRBV27,NA,TGTGCCAGCAGTTTATCCGACTTTGTCGATGAGCAGTTCTTC,CASSLSDFVDEQFF
TRBJ1-1,NA,TRBV19,NA,TGTGCCTCTTTAGACCACCTGAACACTGAAGCTTTCTTT,CASLDHLNTEAFF
TRBJ2-1,NA,TRBV4-2,NA,TGTGCCAGCAGCCAAGTTTCAGCGGGTGCGTCCTACAATGAGCAGTTCTTC,CASSQVSAGASYNEQFF
TRBJ2-3,once,TRBV2,NA,TGTGCCAGCCTCGGGACTTCTGTGGCAGATACGCAGTATTTT,CASLGTSVADTQYF